This T cell receptor (beta chain) comes out of a study of type 1 regulatory T cells. Whole-study context: This in vitro CD4 product, T-allo10, is enriched for Tr1 cells and alloantigen-specific.

MiXCR, applied by TCRdb to the reads, yields one record per CDR3 protein. The sample consists of 15,000 or so distinct CDR3 sequences, roughly an eighth of them appearing once. With respect to this clonotype: The antigen remains unidentified.

CDR3 length: 15 amino acids. J was trimmed by 12 bases and V by 0 bases; bases with no gene match: 9. Germline V gives CDR1 MGHDK, CDR2 SYGVNS. The sample was cultured T cells, either the whole culture or a sorted T cell fraction (not recorded which). J is TRBJ2-1 and V is TRBV25-1, with 9 nucleotides matching TRBD2. The source is a human donor in good health. DNA for the CDR3: TGTGCCAGCAGTGAATATAGGGCGGGAGGGCCCTTGCAGTTCTTC. It specifies CASSEYRAGGPLQFF.